This is a list of T cell receptor beta chains from one sample in a study of T cell repertoires in cytomegalovirus infection. What these receptors recognize is not known. TCRdb re-derived calls from the reads in MiXCR, one entry per CDR3 protein. This sample yields roughly 920,000 distinct CDR3 sequences, of which approximately 30% are seen a single time; 10% to 15% belongs to the top ten. This specimen was cultured CD8+ T cells from PBMCs, taken from culture after CMV antigen stimulation. These receptors were collected from a human donor in good health (CMV status not recorded). Some clones in this sample may be carry-over from other donors' samples. Both conserved end residues are part of each CDR3. D genes are given only for firm matches. Clone size, where shown, is once, few, many, or a class for clones that have expanded.

j_call,d_call,clone_size,v_call,cdr3_nt,cdr3_aa
TRBJ2-5,-,few,TRBV7-9,TGTGCCAGCAGCCCGTACCGGACAAACCAAGAGACCCAGTACTTC,CASSPYRTNQETQYF
TRBJ1-3,-,few,TRBV28,TGTGCCAGTCGAGAAGGGGCGATAATCTCTGGAAACACCATATATTTT,CASREGAIISGNTIYF
TRBJ2-3,TRBD2,many,TRBV7-2,TGTGCCAGCAGTCGGCTAGCGGGGGGGCTCGATACGCAGTATTTT,CASSRLAGGLDTQYF
TRBJ2-2,TRBD1,-,TRBV7-9,TGTGCCAGCAGCTCGGACAGGGCGGAGGCCGGGGAGCTGTTTTTT,CASSSDRAEAGELFF
TRBJ2-1,-,many,TRBV12-5,TGTGCTAGTGGACAGGGCCTTTACAATGAGCAGTTCTTC,CASGQGLYNEQFF
TRBJ1-1,TRBD1,many,TRBV7-8,TGTGCCAGCAGCCTAGGGGGACAGGGGTTGAACACTGAAGCTTTCTTT,CASSLGGQGLNTEAFF
TRBJ1-2,TRBD1,-,TRBV3-1,TGTGCCAGCAGCTGGGACAGAGATTCTACTAACTATGGCTACACCTTC,CASSWDRDSTNYGYTF
TRBJ2-1,-,many,TRBV20-1,TGCAGTGCTAGAGACTCCGGCTGGGAGTCAGGTGAGCAGTTCTTC,CSARDSGWESGEQFF
TRBJ1-6,TRBD1,many,TRBV7-9,TGTGCCAGCAGCTTCACAGGGGAGAATTCACCCCTCCACTTT,CASSFTGENSPLHF
TRBJ2-2,TRBD1,-,TRBV6-2/TRBV6-3,TGTGCCAGCAGTTACGATCGGACAGGGAAATACGCGAACACCGGGGAGCTGTTTTTT,CASSYDRTGKYANTGELFF
TRBJ2-3,TRBD2,-,TRBV10-3,TGTGCCATCGACGCTGAGGGGAGCGGGGGACCAACAGATACGCAGTATTTT,CAIDAEGSGGPTDTQYF
TRBJ2-3,-,many,TRBV7-9,TGTGCCAGCGGGCCTCGACAGACAGATACGCAGTATTTT,CASGPRQTDTQYF
TRBJ2-5,-,-,TRBV27,TGTGCCAGCAGTTCCATGGACAGCCTTGAGACCCAGTACTTC,CASSSMDSLETQYF
TRBJ1-2,-,-,TRBV6-2/TRBV6-3,TGTGCCAGCAACATTCCAGGGAGAGGCTACACCTTC,CASNIPGRGYTF
TRBJ2-3,-,once,TRBV10-3,TGTGCCATCAGTGAGAACAGGGTCGGCACAGATACGCAGTATTTT,CAISENRVGTDTQYF
TRBJ2-2,TRBD1,few,TRBV6-2/TRBV6-3,TGTGCCAGCGAAGGGGACAGGGTCATCGGGGAGCTGTTTTTT,CASEGDRVIGELFF
TRBJ1-1,TRBD1,-,TRBV29-1,TGCAGCGTTGAAGAACAGGGGGACACTGAAGCTTTCTTT,CSVEEQGDTEAFF
TRBJ1-1,TRBD1,few,TRBV12-3/TRBV12-4,TGTGCCGCAGCCTGGGACAGGGGGGGCACTGAAGCTTTCTTT,CAAAWDRGGTEAFF
TRBJ2-2,TRBD2,-,TRBV3-1,TGTGCCAGCAGCCGAAAACTAGCGGGGGGGCCAAACGGGGAGCTGTTTTTT,CASSRKLAGGPNGELFF
TRBJ2-5,-,-,TRBV12-5,TGTGCTAGTCGATTCGGGACAACTTCCAAAGAGGAGACCCAGTACTTC,CASRFGTTSKEETQYF
TRBJ1-1,-,few,TRBV27,TGTGCCAGTTCCGGTTGGTACACCGGGGGCGAAGCTTTCTTT,CASSGWYTGGEAFF
TRBJ2-6,-,-,TRBV24-1,TGTGCCACTATGGGCTGGTTTTCTGGGGCCAACGTCCTGACTTTC,CATMGWFSGANVLTF
TRBJ2-5,-,-,TRBV10-3,TGTGCCATCAGTGAGGTTAGCGGAGAGACCCAGTACTTC,CAISEVSGETQYF
TRBJ2-1,-,-,TRBV6-5,TGTGCCACCGAACAAGGCTACAATGAGCAGTTCTTC,CATEQGYNEQFF
TRBJ1-1,TRBD1,-,TRBV5-5,TGTGCCAGCAGCATGACAGGGGGTGACACTGAAGCTTTCTTT,CASSMTGGDTEAFF
TRBJ1-2,-,few,TRBV6-5,TGTGCCAGTCGACAGGATTATGGCTACACCTTC,CASRQDYGYTF
TRBJ2-6,TRBD1,-,TRBV7-3,TGTGCCAGCAGCCCGGCTGGACAGGTCCTCTCTGGGACCAACGTCCTGACTTTC,CASSPAGQVLSGTNVLTF
TRBJ2-5,TRBD2,many,TRBV28,TGTGCCAGCAGTCCCCGACTAGCGGGGCCCCCAGAGACCCAGTACTTC,CASSPRLAGPPETQYF
TRBJ1-3,TRBD1,-,TRBV7-3,TGTGCCAACAGCCCCAAAGGGGGACAGGGAACCTCTGGAAACACCATATATTTT,CANSPKGGQGTSGNTIYF
TRBJ1-1,-,few,TRBV12-3/TRBV12-4,TGTGCCAGCAGTCCCATACGGGACACTGAAGCTTTCTTT,CASSPIRDTEAFF
TRBJ2-3,-,few,TRBV7-9,TGTGCCAGCACTCCAGATACGCAGTATTTT,CASTPDTQYF
TRBJ1-5,-,-,TRBV27,TGTGCCAGCAGTTCACTTATATCACAGGATTATAGCAATCAGCCCCAGCATTTT,CASSSLISQDYSNQPQHF
TRBJ2-7,-,few,TRBV27,TGTGCCAGCAGTTTGATGGGGACGCTCTACGAGCAGTACTTC,CASSLMGTLYEQYF
TRBJ1-2,-,few,TRBV7-2,TGTGCCAGCACCCCAGGGTATGGCTACACCTTC,CASTPGYGYTF
TRBJ1-2,-,-,TRBV24-1,TGTGCCACCAGTGTGAAGGGGGTCGATGGCTACACCTTC,CATSVKGVDGYTF
TRBJ1-1,-,-,TRBV7-6,TGTGCCAGCAGGCCCCCCCTCGGCCGAAACTCGATTGTTAGAGCTTTCTTT,CASRPPLGRNSIVRAFF
TRBJ2-1,-,many,TRBV7-2,TGTGCCAGCAGCTCCCTTTCAACGGGAGTGATCTACAATGAGCAGTTCTTC,CASSSLSTGVIYNEQFF
TRBJ1-5,-,few,TRBV6-6,TGTGCCAGCAGGCACCGGGACTTAATAAATCAGCCCCAGCATTTT,CASRHRDLINQPQHF
TRBJ2-1,-,few,TRBV20-1,TGCAGTGCTAGAGACAGGGTTGGGTGGGAGCAGTTCTTC,CSARDRVGWEQFF
TRBJ2-1,TRBD2,many,TRBV7-8,TGTGCCAGCAGCTTAGATCGGTCTAGCGGGGGGGCCGCGTTATATGAGCAGTTCTTC,CASSLDRSSGGAALYEQFF
TRBJ1-1,TRBD1,few,TRBV9,TGTGCCAGCAGCGTACTGGGAACACAGGGGGCAGGAGACTCGAACACTGAAGCTTTCTTT,CASSVLGTQGAGDSNTEAFF
TRBJ2-1,-,-,TRBV20-1,TGCAGTGCTAGAGAGCTACTTGGGCAGTTCTTC,CSARELLGQFF
TRBJ1-1,-,few,TRBV4-1,TGCGCCAGCAGCCCATGGCCCCAGCAGGGGAACACTGAAGCTTTCTTT,CASSPWPQQGNTEAFF
TRBJ2-5,TRBD2,few,TRBV28,TGTGCCAGCAGTTTAGCGGGGGGGGGGCAAGAGACCCAGTACTTC,CASSLAGGGQETQYF
TRBJ2-7,-,-,TRBV7-3,TGTGCCATCAGGGGCCCCTACGAGCAGTACTTC,CAIRGPYEQYF